The clone carrying this T cell receptor (beta chain) was counted many times. Its antigen is unknown. Using its own MiXCR run on the 5' RACE reads, TCRdb lists one record per CDR3 protein. The sample contains roughly 450,000 distinct CDR3 sequences, 18% of which appear only once. The sample comes from a study of T-cell memory formation after mild COVID-19. Whole-study findings and limits: The main location of contracting CD4+ clones was CM and EM, and that of contracting CD8+ clones was EMRA. Balance between CD4 and CD8 was seen in clones contracting day 15 to 85, and a CD4+ lean was seen in later expanders.

V gave up 6 bases and J gave up 7 bases, with 13 bases separating them. The CDR3 contains 12 residues. This clonotype was obtained from an adult woman who had mild COVID-19 (a few samples of this study predate the infection). Cell type and time point are not known. The chain couples TRBV12-3 or TRBV12-4 to TRBJ2-7; D remains ambiguous. The sample taken for sequencing was PBMCs or a T cell subset sorted from them (not recorded which). The CDR3 nucleotides are TGTGCCAGCAGCCAAGTTATGGGGGAGCAGTACTTC. Residues: CASSQVMGEQYF.